These 6 T cell receptor beta chains originate from one sample sequenced in a study of shared clonotypes between healthy human individuals (dated by TCRdb to 2018 to 2021). Libraries were made using the immunoSEQ multiplex PCR assay. Held by TCRdb, this immuneACCESS table contains in-frame sequences only and omits some clones. Under half of the omission traces to an unresolved V gene where checked; the cause of the rest is unknown. This sample comprises 730,000 or so clones, 72% of them detected only once. The ten largest account for 1.8% of the sample. Sequencing was done on a sample of memory CD4+ T cells sorted from blood. Interpreted using the paper, the cell subset or site label stands for: CD45RA-negative fraction. These receptors were taken from a woman aged 25-40 years in good health.

This sequence joins TRBV6-5 and TRBJ1-1; D unresolved. CDR1 and CDR2 (germline): MNHEY, SVGAGI. Trimming cost V 4 bases and J 3 bases, with 12 bases left between them. CDR3 length: 14 amino acids. As DNA, the CDR3 is TGTGCCAGCAGTTCATTCACGTCAGACACTGAAGCTTTCTTT. As protein: CASSSFTSDTEAFF.

In this sample, this clone turned up a few times. The chain uses TRBV28 and TRBJ2-7, with 7 bases identical to TRBD2. Germline V gene lookup returns CDR1 MDHEN and CDR2 SYDVKM. Trimming at V came to 3 bases and at J to 3 bases, leaving 5 bases not matched to a gene. The CDR3 loop spans 14 amino acids. DNA for the CDR3: TGTGCCAGCAGTTTTGGCGGGAGTTACTACGAGCAGTACTTC. It is translated as CASSFGGSYYEQYF.

This clone has only one observation. J is TRBJ2-1 and V is TRBV5-1; TRBD2 matches at 16 bases. Germline assignment: CDR1 SGHRS and CDR2 YFSETQ. The CDR3 is 17 amino acids. With 5 bases clipped from V and 0 bases from J, the junction kept 2 bases outside the gene matches. CDR3 sequence reads: CASRGLAGGNSYNEQFF. Here the CDR3 DNA reads TGCGCCAGCAGGGGACTAGCGGGAGGGAACTCCTACAATGAGCAGTTCTTC.

The rearrangement uses TRBV27 and TRBJ2-1; TRBD1 is a possible D gene (5 bases). The CDR3 covers 14 residues. Germline CDR1 and CDR2: MNHEY and SMNVEV (reference sequence). Trimming removed 4 bases from V and 5 bases from J, with 12 bases in between. The CDR3 nucleotides read TGTGCCAGCAGTTCCATCGACAGCAACAATGAGCAGTTCTTC. Protein product: CASSSIDSNNEQFF.

This clone was counted many times. V is TRBV2 and J is TRBJ2-7; 8 bases map to TRBD2. CDR3 length equals 13 residues. The V segment lost 8 bases and the J segment 1 base; nucleotides outside the gene matches: 4. CDR1 and CDR2 from the germline V gene are SNHLY and FYNNEI. Written as DNA, the CDR3 is TGTGCCAGCTCGAGACTAGCGTCCTACGAGCAGTACTTC. This sequence encodes CASSRLASYEQYF.

The rearrangement uses TRBV7-3 and TRBJ2-7; no clear D. This CDR3 is 13 amino acids long. Germline V gene sequence: CDR1 SGHTA, CDR2 FQGTGA. The V end was cut by 1 base, the J end by 5 bases, with 9 bases between. The CDR3 spells CASSLMFSDEQYF. CDR3 DNA: TGTGCCAGCAGCTTAATGTTTAGTGACGAGCAGTACTTC.